A single sample gave rise to the 21 T cell receptor beta chains below, sequenced in a study of T cell responses to AZD1222 COVID-19 vaccine. Profiling relied on immunoSEQ multiplex PCR, and the TCRdb table lists in-frame clones only, not all of them. Of some 250,000 clones in the sample, roughly 93% were seen once. This specimen consisted of peripheral blood, obtained 28 days after the second AZD1222 dose. Receptors originate from an adult who received the AZD1222 COVID-19 vaccine.

With respect to this clone: The sample holds other DNA sequences that translate to the same CDR3. In DNA form, the CDR3 reads TGTGCCAGCTCACCCTCAGGGTATCAGCCCCAGCATTTT. As protein: CASSPSGYQPQHF. V is TRBV18 and J is TRBJ1-5; possibly TRBD1 for D (5 bases). The CDR3 is 13 amino acids. V was clipped by 3 bases and J by 5 bases, with 8 bases between them. The germline V gene has CDR1 KGHSH and CDR2 LQKENI.

The rearrangement uses TRBV3-1 (or the pseudogene TRBV3-2) and TRBJ1-2; D not certain. The V gene lost 1 base and the J gene lost 3 bases, with 12 bases spanning the gap. This CDR3 is built from 15 residues. Germline V CDR1 and CDR2: LGHDT, YNNKEL (reference sequence). Here the CDR3 reads CASSQGEASYYGYTF. The CDR3 nucleotides read TGTGCCAGCAGCCAAGGGGAGGCTTCTTACTATGGCTACACCTTC.

The chain uses TRBV28 and TRBJ2-1; possible D gene TRBD1, 6 bases. Germline V gene data show CDR1 as MDHEN and CDR2 as SYDVKM. The CDR3 loop spans 15 amino acids. V dropped 6 bases and J dropped 1 base, with 13 bases sitting between them. CDR3 sequence reads: CASSVTGPSYNEQFF. CDR3 nucleotide sequence: TGTGCCAGCAGCGTGACAGGACCGTCCTACAATGAGCAGTTCTTC.

The chain employs TRBV28 and TRBJ1-4; tentatively, D is TRBD1 (5 bases). The germline V and J ends were trimmed by 5 bases and 0 bases, with 13 bases remaining between them. Looked up from germline, CDR1 is MDHEN and CDR2 is SYDVKM. The CDR3 runs to 16 residues. CDR3 amino acids: CASSRPGGPTNEKLFF. The CDR3 nucleotides read TGTGCCAGCAGTCGTCCCGGGGGACCAACTAATGAAAAACTGTTTTTT.

The V gene is TRBV30, the J gene TRBJ2-7, with 7 bases lining up with TRBD2. The CDR3 runs to 13 residues. Trimming removed 1 base from V and 4 bases from J; junction bases left unmatched: 4. Per the germline V gene, CDR1 is GTSNPN and CDR2 is SVGIG (reference sequence). CDR3 coding DNA: TGTGCCTGGAGTGGGGTGGGAGGGTACGAGCAGTACTTC. It translates to CAWSGVGGYEQYF.

This clone appeared once. This chain links TRBV18 with TRBJ1-3, with D maybe TRBD1 (6 bases). V lost 5 bases and J lost 0, with 17 bases in between. There are 17 residues in the CDR3. Per germline, CDR1 KGHSH and CDR2 LQKENI. CDR3 sequence: CASSTRTAQSSGNTIYF. CDR3 sequence (DNA): TGTGCCAGCTCAACCCGGACAGCTCAATCCTCTGGAAACACCATATATTTT.

The chain uses TRBV18 and TRBJ1-4, with D possibly matching TRBD1 (5 bases). CDR1 is KGHSH, CDR2 LQKENI, per germline. The CDR3 is made up of 15 amino acids. Between the trimmed V and J ends, which lost 5 bases and 0 bases, there was a span of 10 bases. CDR3 sequence: CASSIGTATNEKLFF. The CDR3 DNA is TGTGCCAGCTCAATCGGGACTGCAACTAATGAAAAACTGTTTTTT.

This chain links TRBV11-2 with TRBJ1-6; D is uncertain. CDR3 size: 13 residues. CDR1 and CDR2 from the germline V gene are SGHAT and FQNNGV. V lost 6 bases, J lost 4 bases, and 7 bases lay in between. For the CDR3, the DNA is TGTGCCAGCAGGAAGAGTTATAATTCACCCCTCCACTTT. This sequence encodes CASRKSYNSPLHF.

This chain connects TRBV4-1 to TRBJ1-6; D remains ambiguous. The V end lost 6 bases, the J end lost 7 bases, and 13 bases lay between the germline ends. The CDR3 has 14 amino acids. CDR1 and CDR2 (germline): MGHRA, YSYEKL. In DNA form, the CDR3 reads TGCGCCAGCAGTTACGGACGGATCAATTCACCCCTCCACTTT. Residues: CASSYGRINSPLHF.

The chain combines TRBV2 with TRBJ2-3, with 13 nucleotides matching TRBD2. The CDR3 has 16 residues. The V gene's germline CDR1 is SNHLY and CDR2 FYNNEI. Trimming cost V 4 bases and J 5 bases; bases outside gene matches: 6. The CDR3 DNA follows: TGTGCCAGCAGTGGACTAGCGGGAGGAGCTGTAGATACGCAGTATTTT. Encoded protein: CASSGLAGGAVDTQYF.

The chain uses TRBV10-3 and TRBJ1-5; tentative D call: TRBD1 (5 bases). Per the germline V gene, CDR1 is ENHRY and CDR2 is SYGVKD. With 6 bases removed from V and 2 bases from J, the gap between germline ends came to 14 bases. The CDR3 extends over 15 amino acids. The CDR3 coding sequence is TGTGCCATCAGCGTTACAGGAATGGGCAATCAGCCCCAGCATTTT. Amino acids: CAISVTGMGNQPQHF.

The chain uses TRBV25-1 and TRBJ2-7, with D tentatively TRBD1 (6 bases). This CDR3 has 14 residues. CDR1 MGHDK and CDR2 SYGVNS come from the germline V gene. The V and J ends lost 4 bases and 9 bases respectively, with 19 bases between them. This CDR3 reads CASSVTGNPTRQYF. CDR3 sequence (DNA): TGTGCCAGCAGTGTGACAGGTAATCCTACGAGGCAGTACTTC.

The chain links TRBV28 to TRBJ1-3; the D is unclear. The CDR3 totals 16 residues. Trimming pared 3 bases from V and 7 bases from J, leaving 19 bases between. CDR1 and CDR2 (germline): MDHEN, SYDVKM. The CDR3 nucleotides read TGTGCCAGCAGTTTGTTTCGGGGAGGCCCGGCGAACACCATATATTTT. It yields the protein CASSLFRGGPANTIYF.

The genes are TRBV5-1 and TRBJ2-1; the D gene is possibly TRBD1 (5 bases). There are 13 residues in the CDR3. Between the trimmed V and J ends, which lost 4 bases and 3 bases, there was a span of 8 bases. The germline V gene has CDR1 SGHRS and CDR2 YFSETQ. The CDR3 DNA sequence: TGCGCCAGCAGCAGAGACAGCTACAATGAGCAGTTCTTC. Encoded protein: CASSRDSYNEQFF.

The chain is built from TRBV27 and TRBJ1-2, with D tentatively TRBD1 (5 bases). This CDR3 has 15 amino acids. CDR1 and CDR2 from the germline V gene are MNHEY and SMNVEV (reference sequence). Trimming took off 3 bases at V and 1 base at J, with 12 bases between the two ends. CDR3 amino acids: CASSFYRTDNYGYTF. The CDR3 nucleotides read TGTGCCAGCAGTTTTTACAGGACGGATAACTATGGCTACACCTTC.

V usage is TRBV4-2 and J usage is TRBJ2-1; the D gene is possibly TRBD2 (6 bases). From germline, CDR1 is LGHNA and CDR2 YNFKEQ. The CDR3 covers 13 residues. Between the trimmed V and J ends, which lost 5 bases and 13 bases, there was a span of 18 bases. The CDR3 DNA reads as TGTGCCAGCAGCGCGGACTTACTAGCCTTCCAGTTCTTC. It is translated as CASSADLLAFQFF.

The rearrangement uses TRBV7-9 and TRBJ2-2, with D uncertain. Trimming pared 6 bases from V and 2 bases from J, leaving 10 bases between. There are 14 residues in the CDR3. The V gene's germline CDR1 is SEHNR and CDR2 FQNEAQ (reference sequence). In DNA, the CDR3 is TGTGCCAGCAGGGCCAGTCTTAACACCGGGGAGCTGTTTTTT. This translates into CASRASLNTGELFF.

This chain joins TRBV27 and TRBJ1-1; D not certain. V lost 4 bases and J 4 bases, leaving 7 bases between the germline ends. This CDR3 has 12 amino acids. Looked up from germline, CDR1 is MNHEY and CDR2 is SMNVEV (reference sequence). CDR3 region: CASSWGGTEAFF. DNA of the CDR3: TGTGCCAGCAGTTGGGGAGGCACTGAAGCTTTCTTT.

The CDR3 region is CASSTGPLYEQYF. The DNA for the CDR3 is TGTGCCAGTAGTACCGGCCCACTATACGAGCAGTACTTC. This chain uses TRBV19 with TRBJ2-7; D not resolved. V was clipped by 4 bases and J by 4 bases, with 11 bases between them. CDR1 and CDR2 from the germline V gene are LNHDA and SQIVND (reference sequence). The CDR3 contains 13 residues.

The chain is built from TRBV5-1 and TRBJ2-7; 13 bases map to TRBD2. J lost 7 bases, V lost 4 bases, and 11 bases had no gene match. Germline CDR1 SGHRS, CDR2 YFSETQ. The CDR3 has 16 residues. The CDR3 sequence is CASSPEPGLAGYEQYF. The CDR3 bases are TGCGCCAGCAGCCCCGAACCGGGACTAGCGGGGTATGAGCAGTACTTC.

In this sample, this clone turned up once. V usage is TRBV24-1 and J usage is TRBJ2-5, with D possibly TRBD1 on 6 matching bases. Looked up from germline, CDR1 is KGHDR and CDR2 is SFDVKD. The CDR3 runs 15 residues. The V end lost 5 bases, the J end lost 1 base, and 13 bases lay between the germline ends. The CDR3: CATSARGHLQETQYF. CDR3 DNA sequence: TGTGCCACCAGTGCGAGGGGACACCTCCAAGAGACCCAGTACTTC.